The 24 T cell receptor beta chains below come from one sample, sequenced in a study of T cells in Graves' hyperthyroidism and ophthalmopathy. Amplification targeted TCR beta CDR3 regions from RNA transcripts. The TCR CDR3 was amplified in a first-round RT-PCR using the HTBI primer set. In TCRdb, the multiplex PCR reads were re-called with MiXCR into one record per CDR3 protein. This sample carries more than 300,000 distinct CDR3 sequences, roughly 20% of them seen once, and the ten largest clones take 35% to 50%. Sequencing used blood. The receptors here all came from a man aged 18-30 years with Graves' ophthalmopathy.

This clonotype was counted at least ten times. The chain links TRBV6-6 to TRBJ1-5; D unresolved. V was clipped by 2 bases and J by 4 bases, with 12 bases between them. This CDR3 contains 15 residues. In germline, CDR1 is MNHNY, CDR2 SVGAGI (reference sequence). The CDR3 sequence is CASSYEWTGNQPQHF. The CDR3 DNA reads as TGTGCCAGCAGTTACGAATGGACGGGGAATCAGCCCCAGCATTTT.

This clonotype appeared a few times. V gene TRBV12-3 or TRBV12-4 combines with J gene TRBJ1-1; the match to TRBD1 covers 7 bases. V was pared by 2 bases and J by 6 bases, with 6 bases of the junction left unmatched. CDR3 length: 14 residues. The CDR3 sequence is CASSLNGQGAEAFF. The DNA of the CDR3 is TGTGCCAGCAGTTTAAACGGGCAGGGGGCTGAAGCTTTCTTT.

This clonotype occurred many times. The rearrangement joins TRBV5-1 to TRBJ1-1; D is uncertain. Trimming stripped 2 bases from V and 0 bases from J, with 5 bases between. The CDR3 runs to 13 residues. Germline V gene lookup returns CDR1 SGHRS and CDR2 YFSETQ. The CDR3 region is CASSLTVNTEAFF. CDR3 nucleotides: TGCGCCAGCAGCTTAACGGTGAACACTGAAGCTTTCTTT.

The sample holds a few counts of this clonotype. The chain links TRBV18 to TRBJ2-3; TRBD1 agrees at 8 bases. Germline CDR1 and CDR2: KGHSH and LQKENI. The CDR3 spans 16 residues. With V trimmed by 7 bases and J by 2 bases, 11 bases remained unmatched. The CDR3 DNA reads TGTGCCAGCTACAGCCCGGGACAGGCGTTCACAGATACGCAGTATTTT. It encodes CASYSPGQAFTDTQYF.

This chain connects TRBV7-2 to TRBJ1-1; D gene ambiguous. The CDR3 has 13 residues. Germline V gene lookup returns CDR1 SGHTA and CDR2 FQGNSA. The ends were cut back, 5 bases at V and 7 bases at J, with 14 bases in the middle. This CDR3 is CASSPLTASEAFF. The CDR3 bases are TGTGCCAGCAGCCCCCTGACGGCCAGTGAAGCTTTCTTT.

This clonotype was seen more than once but under ten times. The chain is built from TRBV6-1 and TRBJ1-1; D remains unclear. Germline V CDR1 and CDR2: MNHNS, SASEGT. Trimming took 2 bases from V and 7 from J, leaving 8 bases between them. The CDR3 length is 12 residues. The CDR3 DNA follows: TGTGCCAGCAGTGAATCGGGGTATGAAGCTTTCTTT. It is translated as CASSESGYEAFF.

This clonotype was found many times. The chain combines TRBV7-8 with TRBJ2-3; 12 nucleotides line up with TRBD2. Trimming at V came to 5 bases and at J to 4 bases, leaving 7 bases not matched to a gene. Germline CDR1 SGHVS, CDR2 FQNEAQ. The CDR3 loop spans 16 amino acids. CDR3 sequence reads: CASSSSSGGAADTQYF. CDR3 DNA sequence: TGTGCCAGCAGCAGCTCTAGCGGGGGGGCCGCAGATACGCAGTATTTT.

The J gene is TRBJ2-1, the V gene TRBV20-1, with D tentatively TRBD1 (6 bases). Germline V lookup: CDR1 DFQATT, CDR2 SNEGSKA (reference sequence). The V end was cut by 5 bases, the J end by 0 bases, with 14 bases between. This CDR3 region has 15 residues. In nucleotides, the CDR3 is TGCAGTGCTCGACAAGGGGGTTCCTCCTACAATGAGCAGTTCTTC. Protein product: CSARQGGSSYNEQFF.

On this clonotype: This may be a read error: a much more frequent sequence differs by one nucleotide. The chain links TRBV28 to TRBJ1-1; tentatively, D is TRBD1 (5 bases). The CDR3 has 12 residues. Per germline, CDR1 MDHEN and CDR2 SYDVKM. The CDR3 DNA follows: TGTACCAGCTACGGGGAGACAGCTCAAGCTTTCTTT. This gives the protein CTSYGETAQAFF.

The genes are TRBV7-9 and TRBJ1-2, with a weak D call TRBD1 (5 bases). V lost 4 bases and J lost 7, with 22 bases in between. Germline V gene lookup returns CDR1 SEHNR and CDR2 FQNEAQ (reference sequence). This CDR3 comprises 16 residues. The CDR3 reads CASSYYQGRRGIGYTF. The CDR3 DNA reads as TGTGCCAGCAGCTACTACCAGGGACGGCGGGGAATTGGCTACACCTTC.

The V call is TRBV19, the J call TRBJ2-5; D is possibly TRBD2 (5 bases). With 0 bases removed from V and 11 bases from J, the gap between germline ends came to 13 bases. The CDR3 contains 13 residues. The germline CDR1 and CDR2 sequences are LNHDA and SQIVND (reference sequence). The CDR3 loop reads CASSIDPEGVQYF. The CDR3 region has the DNA TGTGCCAGTAGTATAGACCCAGAGGGAGTTCAGTACTTC.

The rearrangement uses TRBV9 and TRBJ1-2; no clear D gene. This CDR3 is 13 amino acids long. Germline lookup yields CDR1 SGDLS and CDR2 YYNGEE. Trimming shortened V by 0 bases and J by 4 bases, and 7 bases separated the two germline ends. The CDR3 reads CASSVDTFYGYTF. CDR3 nucleotide sequence: TGTGCCAGCAGCGTAGACACCTTCTATGGCTACACCTTC.

The chain employs TRBV27 and TRBJ1-6; D remains unclear. The length of the CDR3 is 15 residues. The V gene's germline CDR1 is MNHEY and CDR2 SMNVEV (reference sequence). The ends were cut back, 2 bases at V and 7 bases at J, with 12 bases in the middle. The CDR3 reads CASSLRHSVNSPLHF. CDR3 nucleotides: TGTGCCAGCAGTTTAAGGCATTCAGTCAATTCACCCCTCCACTTT.

The V gene is TRBV5-1, the J gene TRBJ2-2; TRBD1 might be the D (5 bases). Trimming took 0 bases from V and 7 from J, leaving 13 bases between them. From germline, CDR1 is SGHRS and CDR2 YFSETQ. The length of the CDR3 is 15 residues. This chain's CDR3 is CASSLGTGGYGELFF. As DNA, the CDR3 is TGCGCCAGCAGCTTGGGCACAGGTGGTTACGGGGAGCTGTTTTTT.

The rearrangement uses TRBV7-3 and TRBJ2-1; D is undetermined. Germline V gene sequence: CDR1 SGHTA, CDR2 FQGTGA. The V and J ends lost 5 bases and 6 bases respectively, with 11 bases between them. This CDR3 spans 13 amino acids. Here the CDR3 reads CASSPFSLNEQFF. DNA for the CDR3: TGTGCCAGCAGCCCATTTTCCCTCAATGAGCAGTTCTTC.

The CDR3 region is CASSLLPKTGVDEQYF. In nucleotides, the CDR3 is TGTGCCAGCAGCTTATTGCCGAAGACAGGGGTGGACGAGCAGTACTTC. The chain joins TRBV11-1 to TRBJ2-7, with 8 bases lining up with TRBD1. V was clipped by 2 bases and J by 5 bases; unmatched bases: 11. In germline, CDR1 is SGHAT, CDR2 FQDESV (reference sequence). This CDR3 is built from 16 residues.

This clonotype has a handful of counts. The chain recombines TRBV20-1 with TRBJ1-2; 10 nucleotides line up with TRBD1. The trim removed 4 bases at V and 7 bases at J, leaving 9 bases unmatched. Germline CDR1 reads DFQATT; CDR2 reads SNEGSKA (reference sequence). This CDR3 comprises 14 residues. The DNA of the CDR3 is TGCAGTGCTACCGGGCCGGGGGACAGGGGTGGCTACACCTTC. Protein sequence: CSATGPGDRGGYTF.

Ten or more counts support this clonotype. The V call is TRBV2, the J call TRBJ2-3, with 9 bases lining up with TRBD2. This CDR3 has 14 amino acids. The V gene's germline CDR1 is SNHLY and CDR2 FYNNEI. V was pared by 6 bases and J by 11 bases, with 12 bases of the junction left unmatched. CDR3 bases: TGTGCCAGCAGGGGAAGGACTAGCGCTTCGATGCAGTATTTT. Translated: CASRGRTSASMQYF.

Comment on this clonotype: A clone one base away is much larger, so this may be a read error. The chain joins TRBV27 to TRBJ2-3; no definite D call. CDR1 MNHEY and CDR2 SMNVEV come from the germline V gene (reference sequence). V was shortened by 5 bases and J by 2 bases, with 8 bases between the two germline ends. The CDR3 loop spans 13 amino acids. CDR3 nucleotides: TGTGCCAGCAGTGATGGGGTCACAGATACGCAGTATTTT. Its translation is CASSDGVTDTQYF.

The J gene is TRBJ2-2, the V gene TRBV6-2 or TRBV6-3, with 7 bases identical to TRBD1. Unmatched junction bases numbered 8, after V lost 5 bases and J lost 8 bases. This CDR3 spans 14 amino acids. CDR1 and CDR2 from the germline V gene are MNHEY and SVGEGT. The DNA of the CDR3 is TGTGCCAGCAGTCGTGGACAGGCCGAGGGGGAGCTGTTTTTT. Translation gives CASSRGQAEGELFF.

This clonotype appeared many times. This chain joins TRBV12-3 or TRBV12-4 and TRBJ2-3; either TRBD1 or TRBD2 may fit D (5 bases each). Deletions cut 5 bases from V and 9 bases from J, with 12 bases between. This CDR3 spans 12 amino acids. CDR3 sequence reads: CASSPGRQTQYF. CDR3 nucleotide sequence: TGTGCCAGCAGTCCGGGACGGCAAACGCAGTATTTT.

V usage is TRBV5-1 and J usage is TRBJ1-2, with D possibly TRBD1 on 5 matching bases. The CDR3 sequence is 15 residues long. The germline gives CDR1 SGHRS, CDR2 YFSETQ. Trimming took off 3 bases at V and 8 bases at J, with 20 bases between the two ends. DNA of the CDR3: TGCGCCAGCAGCTGGGGGGGGTCTTCCGCGGGCGGCTACACCTTC. This encodes CASSWGGSSAGGYTF.

The V gene is TRBV6-1, the J gene TRBJ1-2, with 10 bases matching TRBD1. The CDR3 spans 16 residues. Germline CDR1 is MNHNS and CDR2 is SASEGT. The ends lost 6 bases at V and 4 bases at J; junction bases unmatched: 11. The CDR3 loop is CASRDDRGRGVYGYTF. In DNA form, the CDR3 reads TGTGCCAGCAGAGACGACAGGGGGCGCGGGGTCTATGGCTACACCTTC.

This clonotype showed up many times. This chain joins TRBV7-2 and TRBJ1-1; D call uncertain. This CDR3 spans 15 amino acids. Germline CDR1 and CDR2: SGHTA and FQGNSA. The V gene lost 3 bases and the J gene lost 1 base, with 12 bases spanning the gap. This CDR3 is CASSLAPVGNTEAFF. The CDR3 DNA reads TGTGCCAGCAGCTTGGCCCCGGTTGGGAACACTGAAGCTTTCTTT.